The clone carrying this T cell receptor beta chain was recorded a few times. The target antigen is unknown. The isolated RNA, all of it, was reverse transcribed, so expressed TCRB transcripts were what got sequenced. Assay used: immunoSEQ multiplex PCR; TCRdb lists only in-frame clones, some missing. The sample includes about 700,000 clones, 10% to 15% of them seen just once. V lost 0 bases, J lost 5 bases, and 23 bases lay in between. The germline gives CDR1 MNHNS, CDR2 SASEGT. There are 18 residues in the CDR3. This specimen comes from a study of beta chain features in type 1 diabetes. Broader study findings: All four CD4+ subsets of Type 1 diabetes patients contained TCRB CDR3s that were moderately but significantly shorter.

Specimen: naive CD4+ T cells from blood. The chain recombines TRBV6-1 with TRBJ2-7, with D possibly being TRBD1 or TRBD2 (5 bases each). The receptor's source is a man between 18 and 35 years old with type 1 diabetes. The CDR3 here is CASSEASQGRAVVHEQYF. The CDR3 DNA sequence: TGTGCCAGCAGTGAAGCGAGCCAGGGTCGAGCGGTGGTGCACGAGCAGTACTTC.